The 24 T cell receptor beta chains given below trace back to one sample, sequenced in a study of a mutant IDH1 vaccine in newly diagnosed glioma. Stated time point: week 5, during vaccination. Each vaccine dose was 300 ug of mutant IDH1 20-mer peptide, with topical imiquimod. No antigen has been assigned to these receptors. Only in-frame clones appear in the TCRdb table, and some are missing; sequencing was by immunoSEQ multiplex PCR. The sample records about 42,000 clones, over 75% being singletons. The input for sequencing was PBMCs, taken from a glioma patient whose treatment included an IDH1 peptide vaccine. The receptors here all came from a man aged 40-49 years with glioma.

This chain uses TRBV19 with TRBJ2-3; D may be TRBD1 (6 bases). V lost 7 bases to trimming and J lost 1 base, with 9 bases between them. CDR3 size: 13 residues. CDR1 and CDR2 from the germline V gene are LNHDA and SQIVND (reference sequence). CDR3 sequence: CASKGVGTDTQYF. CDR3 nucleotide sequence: TGTGCCAGTAAGGGGGTGGGCACAGATACGCAGTATTTT. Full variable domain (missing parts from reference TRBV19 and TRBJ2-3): DGGITQSPKYLFRKEGQNVTLSCEQNLNHDAMYWYRQDPGQGLRLIYYSQIVNDFQKGDIAEGYSVSREKKESFPLTVTSAQKNPTAFYLCASKGVGTDTQYFGPGTRLTVL.

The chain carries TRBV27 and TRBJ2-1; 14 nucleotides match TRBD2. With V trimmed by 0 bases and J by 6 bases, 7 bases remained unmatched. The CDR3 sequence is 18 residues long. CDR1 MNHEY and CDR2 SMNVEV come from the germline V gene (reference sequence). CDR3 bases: TGTGCCAGCAGTTTATCGAGACTAGCGGGAGGGTGGGGCAATGAGCAGTTCTTC. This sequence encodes CASSLSRLAGGWGNEQFF.

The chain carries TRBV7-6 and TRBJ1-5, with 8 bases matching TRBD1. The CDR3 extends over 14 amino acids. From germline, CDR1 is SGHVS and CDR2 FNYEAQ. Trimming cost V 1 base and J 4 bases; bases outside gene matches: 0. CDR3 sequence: CASSLGTGNQPQHF. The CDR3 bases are TGTGCCAGCAGCTTAGGGACAGGGAATCAGCCCCAGCATTTT. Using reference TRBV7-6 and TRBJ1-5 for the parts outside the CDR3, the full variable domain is GAGVSQSPRYKVTKRGQDVALRCDPISGHVSLYWYRQALGQGPEFLTYFNYEAQQDKSGLPNDRFSAERPEGSISTLTIQRTEQRDSAMYRCASSLGTGNQPQHFGDGTRLSIL.

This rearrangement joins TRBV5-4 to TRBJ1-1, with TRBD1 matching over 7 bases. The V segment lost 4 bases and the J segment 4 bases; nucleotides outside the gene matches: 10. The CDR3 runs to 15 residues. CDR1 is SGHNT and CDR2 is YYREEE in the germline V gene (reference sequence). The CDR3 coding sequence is TGTGCCAGCAGCCTAGGACAGGTTAGTTCCACTGAAGCTTTCTTT. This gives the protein CASSLGQVSSTEAFF.

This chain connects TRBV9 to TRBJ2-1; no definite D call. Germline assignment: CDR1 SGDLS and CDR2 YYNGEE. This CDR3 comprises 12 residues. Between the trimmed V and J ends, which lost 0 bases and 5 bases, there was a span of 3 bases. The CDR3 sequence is CASSVGDNEQFF. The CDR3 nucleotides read TGTGCCAGCAGCGTAGGGGACAATGAGCAGTTCTTC.

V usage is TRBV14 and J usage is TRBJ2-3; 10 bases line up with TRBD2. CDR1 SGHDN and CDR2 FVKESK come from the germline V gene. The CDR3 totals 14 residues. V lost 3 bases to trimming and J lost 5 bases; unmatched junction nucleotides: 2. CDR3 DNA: TGTGCCAGCAGCCAGGGACTAGCGCAAGATACGCAGTATTTT. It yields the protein CASSQGLAQDTQYF.

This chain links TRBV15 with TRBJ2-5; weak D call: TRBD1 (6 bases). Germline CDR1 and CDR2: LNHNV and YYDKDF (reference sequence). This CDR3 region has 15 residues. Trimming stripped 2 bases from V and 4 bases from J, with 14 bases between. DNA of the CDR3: TGTGCCACCAGCAGACTAACAGGGACCCCAGAGACCCAGTACTTC. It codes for CATSRLTGTPETQYF.

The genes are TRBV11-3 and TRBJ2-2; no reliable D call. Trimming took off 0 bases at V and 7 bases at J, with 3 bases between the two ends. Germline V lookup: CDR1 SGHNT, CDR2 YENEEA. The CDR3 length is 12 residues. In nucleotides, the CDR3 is TGTGCCAGCAGCTTAGAGGTCGGGGAGCTGTTTTTT. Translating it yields CASSLEVGELFF.

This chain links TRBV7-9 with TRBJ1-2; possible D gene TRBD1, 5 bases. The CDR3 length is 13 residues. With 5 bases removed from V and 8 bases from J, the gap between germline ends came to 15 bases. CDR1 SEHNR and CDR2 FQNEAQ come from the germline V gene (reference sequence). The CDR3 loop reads CASSPFAGRGYTF. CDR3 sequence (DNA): TGTGCCAGCAGCCCTTTCGCGGGACGCGGCTACACCTTC.

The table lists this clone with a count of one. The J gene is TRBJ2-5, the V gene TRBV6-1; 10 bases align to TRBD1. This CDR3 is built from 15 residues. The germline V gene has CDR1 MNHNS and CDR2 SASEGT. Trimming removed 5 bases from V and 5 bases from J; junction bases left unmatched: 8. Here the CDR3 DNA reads TGTGCCAGCAGTCCGACAGGGGGCTTTATGGAGACCCAGTACTTC. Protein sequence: CASSPTGGFMETQYF.

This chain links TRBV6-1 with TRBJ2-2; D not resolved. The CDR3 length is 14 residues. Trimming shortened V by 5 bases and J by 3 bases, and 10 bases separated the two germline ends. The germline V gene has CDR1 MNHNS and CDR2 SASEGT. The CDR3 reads CASSSQADTGELFF. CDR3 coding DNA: TGTGCCAGCAGTAGTCAGGCAGACACCGGGGAGCTGTTTTTT.

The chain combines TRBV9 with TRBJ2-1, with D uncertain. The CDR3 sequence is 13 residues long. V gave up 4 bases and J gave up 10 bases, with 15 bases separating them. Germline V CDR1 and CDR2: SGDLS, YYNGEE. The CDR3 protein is CASSPHPTAEQFF. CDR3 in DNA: TGTGCCAGCAGCCCGCACCCGACCGCGGAGCAGTTCTTC. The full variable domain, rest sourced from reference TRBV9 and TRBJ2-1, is DSGVTQTPKHLITATGQRVTLRCSPRSGDLSVYWYQQSLDQGLQFLIQYYNGEERAKGNILERFSAQQFPDLHSELNLSSLELGDSALYFCASSPHPTAEQFFGPGTRLTVL.

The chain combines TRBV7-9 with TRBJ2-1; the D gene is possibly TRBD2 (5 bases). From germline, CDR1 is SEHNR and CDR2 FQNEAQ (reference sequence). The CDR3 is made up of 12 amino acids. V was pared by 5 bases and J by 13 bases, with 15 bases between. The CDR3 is CASSPLGSAQFF. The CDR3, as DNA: TGTGCCAGCAGCCCCTTGGGGAGCGCACAGTTCTTC.

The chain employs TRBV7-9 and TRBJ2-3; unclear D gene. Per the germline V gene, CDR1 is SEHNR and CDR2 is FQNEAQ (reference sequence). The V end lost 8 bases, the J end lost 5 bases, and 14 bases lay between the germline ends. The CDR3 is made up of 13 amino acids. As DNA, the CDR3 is TGTGCCAGCGGGTCCACGGGTAAAGATACGCAGTATTTT. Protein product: CASGSTGKDTQYF. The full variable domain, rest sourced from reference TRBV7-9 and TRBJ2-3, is DTGVSQNPRHKITKRGQNVTFRCDPISEHNRLYWYRQTLGQGPEFLTYFQNEAQLEKSRLLSDRFSAERPKGSFSTLEIQRTEQGDSAMYLCASGSTGKDTQYFGPGTRLTVL.

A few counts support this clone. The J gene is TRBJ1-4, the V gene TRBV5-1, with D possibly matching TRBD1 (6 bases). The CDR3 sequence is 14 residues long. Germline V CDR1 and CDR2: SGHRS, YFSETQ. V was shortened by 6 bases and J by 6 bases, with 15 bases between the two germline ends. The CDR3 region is CASKVGGAYEKLFF. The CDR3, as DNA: TGCGCCAGCAAAGTGGGGGGGGCCTATGAAAAACTGTTTTTT.

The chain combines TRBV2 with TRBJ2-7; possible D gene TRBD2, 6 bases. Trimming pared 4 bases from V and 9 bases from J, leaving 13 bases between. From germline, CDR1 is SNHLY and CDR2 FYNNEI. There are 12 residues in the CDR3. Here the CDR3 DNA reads TGTGCCAGCAGTGTGGACATGGGAGGGCAGTACTTC. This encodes CASSVDMGGQYF. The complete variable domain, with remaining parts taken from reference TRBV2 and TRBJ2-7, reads EPEVTQTPSHQVTQMGQEVILRCVPISNHLYFYWYRQILGQKVEFLVSFYNNEISEKSEIFDDQFSVERPDGSNFTLKIRSTKLEDSAMYFCASSVDMGGQYFGPGTRLTVT.

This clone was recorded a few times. In DNA, the CDR3 is TGTGCCAGCAGCCAGGGCGGGAGGGGCCAAGAGACCCAGTACTTC. It is translated as CASSQGGRGQETQYF. The chain recombines TRBV4-2 with TRBJ2-5; 9 bases agree with TRBD2. J was trimmed by 1 base and V by 3 bases; bases with no gene match: 3. The CDR3 spans 15 residues. Germline CDR1 is LGHNA and CDR2 is YNFKEQ.

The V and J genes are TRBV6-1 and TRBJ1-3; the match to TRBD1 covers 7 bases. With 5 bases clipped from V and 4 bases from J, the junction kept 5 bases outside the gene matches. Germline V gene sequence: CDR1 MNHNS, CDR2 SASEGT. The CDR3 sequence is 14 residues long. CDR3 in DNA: TGTGCCAGCAGTATACAGGGGTTCGGAAACACCATATATTTT. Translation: CASSIQGFGNTIYF.

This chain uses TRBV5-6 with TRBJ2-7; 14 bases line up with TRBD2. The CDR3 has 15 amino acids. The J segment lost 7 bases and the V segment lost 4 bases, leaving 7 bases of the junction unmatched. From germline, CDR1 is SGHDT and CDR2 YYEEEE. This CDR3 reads CASSRGLAGVGEQYF. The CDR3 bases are TGTGCCAGCAGCCGGGGACTAGCGGGAGTCGGGGAGCAGTACTTC.

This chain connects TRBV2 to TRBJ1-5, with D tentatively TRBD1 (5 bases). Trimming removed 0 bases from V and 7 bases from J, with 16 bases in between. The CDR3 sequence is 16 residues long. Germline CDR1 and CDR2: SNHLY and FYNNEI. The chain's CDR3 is CASSEAGNGARQPQHF. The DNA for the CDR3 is TGTGCCAGCAGTGAAGCAGGGAACGGGGCAAGGCAGCCCCAGCATTTT.

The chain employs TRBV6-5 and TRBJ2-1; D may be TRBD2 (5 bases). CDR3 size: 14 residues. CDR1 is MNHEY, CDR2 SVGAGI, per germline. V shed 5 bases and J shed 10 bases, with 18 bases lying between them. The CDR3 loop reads CASSANTGVMEQFF. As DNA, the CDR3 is TGTGCCAGCAGTGCCAATACCGGGGTTATGGAGCAGTTCTTC.

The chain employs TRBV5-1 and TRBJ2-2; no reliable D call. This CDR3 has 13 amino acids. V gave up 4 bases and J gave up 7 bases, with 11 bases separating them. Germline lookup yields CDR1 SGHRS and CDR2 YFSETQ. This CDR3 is CASSTPSGGELFF. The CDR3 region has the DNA TGCGCCAGCAGCACGCCTTCCGGCGGGGAGCTGTTTTTT.

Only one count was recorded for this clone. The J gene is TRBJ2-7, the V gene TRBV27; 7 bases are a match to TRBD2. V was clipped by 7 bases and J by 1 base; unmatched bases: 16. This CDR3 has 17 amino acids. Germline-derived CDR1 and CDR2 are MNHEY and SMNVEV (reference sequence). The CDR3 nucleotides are TGTGCCAGCAAGCGGAGCGGTGGCGGGAGTGAGTCCTACGAGCAGTACTTC. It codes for CASKRSGGGSESYEQYF.

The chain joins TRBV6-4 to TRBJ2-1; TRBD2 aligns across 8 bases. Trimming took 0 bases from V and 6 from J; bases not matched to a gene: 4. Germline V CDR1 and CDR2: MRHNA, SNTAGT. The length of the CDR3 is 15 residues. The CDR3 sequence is CASSDSSGSSNEQFF. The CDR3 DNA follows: TGTGCCAGCAGTGACTCCAGCGGGAGTTCCAATGAGCAGTTCTTC.